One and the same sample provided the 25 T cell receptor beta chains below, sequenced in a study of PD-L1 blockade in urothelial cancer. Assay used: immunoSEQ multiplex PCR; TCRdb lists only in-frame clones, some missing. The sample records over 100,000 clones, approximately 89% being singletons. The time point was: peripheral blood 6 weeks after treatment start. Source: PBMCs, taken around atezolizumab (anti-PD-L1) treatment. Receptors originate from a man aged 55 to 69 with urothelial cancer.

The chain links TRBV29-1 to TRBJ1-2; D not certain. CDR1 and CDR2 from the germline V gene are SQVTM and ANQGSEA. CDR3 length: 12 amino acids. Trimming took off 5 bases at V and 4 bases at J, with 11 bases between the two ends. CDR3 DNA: TGCAGCGTTTTTGGGCAGCCCTATGGCTACACCTTC. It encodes CSVFGQPYGYTF.

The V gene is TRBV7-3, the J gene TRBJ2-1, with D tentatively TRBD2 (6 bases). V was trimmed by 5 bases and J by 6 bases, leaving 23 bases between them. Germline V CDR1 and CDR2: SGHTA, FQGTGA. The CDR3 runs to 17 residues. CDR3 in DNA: TGTGCCAGCAGCCAAATGGCGCTCGGGACTTACTTCAATGAGCAGTTCTTC. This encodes CASSQMALGTYFNEQFF. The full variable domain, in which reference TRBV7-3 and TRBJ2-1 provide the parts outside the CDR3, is GAGVSQTPSNKVTEKGKYVELRCDPISGHTALYWYRQSLGQGPEFLIYFQGTGAADDSGLPNDRFFAVRPEGSVSTLKIQRTERGDSAVYLCASSQMALGTYFNEQFFGPGTRLTVL.

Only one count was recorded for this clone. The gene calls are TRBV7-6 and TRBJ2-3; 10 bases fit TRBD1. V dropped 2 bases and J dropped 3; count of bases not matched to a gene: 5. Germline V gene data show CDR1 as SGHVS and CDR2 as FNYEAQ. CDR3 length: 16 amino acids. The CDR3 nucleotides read TGTGCCAGCAGCTTAAGACCGGGACAGGGGACAGATACGCAGTATTTT. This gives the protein CASSLRPGQGTDTQYF. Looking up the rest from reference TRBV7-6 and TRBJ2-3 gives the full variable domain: GAGVSQSPRYKVTKRGQDVALRCDPISGHVSLYWYRQALGQGPEFLTYFNYEAQQDKSGLPNDRFSAERPEGSISTLTIQRTEQRDSAMYRCASSLRPGQGTDTQYFGPGTRLTVL.

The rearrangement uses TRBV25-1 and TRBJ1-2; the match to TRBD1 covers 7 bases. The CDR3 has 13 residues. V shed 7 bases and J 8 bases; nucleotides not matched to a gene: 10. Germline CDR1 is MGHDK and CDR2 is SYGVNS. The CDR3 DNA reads TGTGCCAGCACCCCGGGACAGCCAGAAGGCTACACCTTC. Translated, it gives CASTPGQPEGYTF.

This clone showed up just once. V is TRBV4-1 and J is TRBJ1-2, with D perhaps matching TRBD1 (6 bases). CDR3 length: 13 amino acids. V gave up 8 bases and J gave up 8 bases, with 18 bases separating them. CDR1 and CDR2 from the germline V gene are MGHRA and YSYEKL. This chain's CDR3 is CASAKAGVGGYTF. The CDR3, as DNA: TGCGCCAGCGCCAAGGCAGGGGTGGGAGGCTACACCTTC.

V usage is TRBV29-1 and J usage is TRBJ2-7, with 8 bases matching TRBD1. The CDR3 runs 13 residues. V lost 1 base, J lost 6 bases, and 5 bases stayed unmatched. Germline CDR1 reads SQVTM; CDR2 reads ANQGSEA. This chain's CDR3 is CSVEVSGGVEQYF. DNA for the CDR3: TGCAGCGTTGAAGTGTCAGGGGGCGTCGAGCAGTACTTC.

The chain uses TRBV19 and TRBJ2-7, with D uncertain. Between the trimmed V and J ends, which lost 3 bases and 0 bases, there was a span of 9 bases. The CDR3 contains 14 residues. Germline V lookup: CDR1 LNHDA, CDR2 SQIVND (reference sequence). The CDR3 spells CASSIARNSYEQYF. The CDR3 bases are TGTGCCAGTAGTATTGCCAGGAACTCCTACGAGCAGTACTTC.

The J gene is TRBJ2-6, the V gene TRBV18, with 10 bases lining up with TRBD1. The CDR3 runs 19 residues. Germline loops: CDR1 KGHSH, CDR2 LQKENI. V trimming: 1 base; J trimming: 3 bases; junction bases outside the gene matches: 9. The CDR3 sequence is CASSPLGRDRGVGANVLTF. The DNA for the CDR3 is TGTGCCAGCTCACCACTAGGCCGGGACAGGGGTGTTGGGGCCAACGTCCTGACTTTC. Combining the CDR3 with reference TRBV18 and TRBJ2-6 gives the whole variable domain NAGVMQNPRHLVRRRGQEARLRCSPMKGHSHVYWYRQLPEEGLKFMVYLQKENIIDESGMPKERFSAEFPKEGPSILRIQQVVRGDSAAYFCASSPLGRDRGVGANVLTFGAGSRLTVL.

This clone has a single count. CDR3 amino acids: CASSLAGTRQETQYF. The CDR3 nucleotides read TGCGCCAGCAGCTTGGCCGGGACAAGACAAGAGACCCAGTACTTC. The rearrangement uses TRBV5-1 and TRBJ2-5, with D perhaps TRBD1 (6 bases). Deletions cut 0 bases from V and 2 bases from J, with 11 bases between. The germline V gene has CDR1 SGHRS and CDR2 YFSETQ. The CDR3 covers 15 residues.

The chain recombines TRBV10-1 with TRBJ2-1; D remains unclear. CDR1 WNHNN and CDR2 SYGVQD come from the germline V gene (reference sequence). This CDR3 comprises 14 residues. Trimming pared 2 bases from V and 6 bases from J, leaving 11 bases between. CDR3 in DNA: TGCGCCAGCAGTGAGACTGTGGCGGTCAATGAGCAGTTCTTC. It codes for CASSETVAVNEQFF.

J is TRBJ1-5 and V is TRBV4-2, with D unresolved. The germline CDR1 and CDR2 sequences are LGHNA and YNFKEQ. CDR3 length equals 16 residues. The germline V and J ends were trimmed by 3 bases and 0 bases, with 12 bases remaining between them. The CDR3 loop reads CASSQRAGDSNQPQHF. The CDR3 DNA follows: TGTGCCAGCAGCCAGAGAGCAGGCGATAGCAATCAGCCCCAGCATTTT.

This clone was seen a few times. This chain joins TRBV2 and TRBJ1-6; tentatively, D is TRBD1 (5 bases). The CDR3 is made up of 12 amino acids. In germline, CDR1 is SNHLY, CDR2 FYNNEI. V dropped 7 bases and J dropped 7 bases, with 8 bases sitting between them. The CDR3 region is CASKGVNSPLHF. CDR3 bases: TGTGCCAGCAAAGGGGTAAATTCACCCCTCCACTTT.

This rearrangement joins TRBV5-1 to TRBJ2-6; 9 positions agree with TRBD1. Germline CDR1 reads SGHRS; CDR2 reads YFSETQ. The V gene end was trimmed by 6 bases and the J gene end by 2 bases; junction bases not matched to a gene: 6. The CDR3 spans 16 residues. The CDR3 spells CASTSDRGAGANVLTF. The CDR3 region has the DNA TGCGCCAGCACCTCGGACAGGGGTGCTGGGGCCAACGTCCTGACTTTC.

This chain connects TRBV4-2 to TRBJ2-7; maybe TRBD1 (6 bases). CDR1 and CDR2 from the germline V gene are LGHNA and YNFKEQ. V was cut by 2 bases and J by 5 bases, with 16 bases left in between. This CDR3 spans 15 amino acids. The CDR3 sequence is CASSQRTSGDHEQYF. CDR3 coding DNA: TGTGCCAGCAGCCAACGTACTTCAGGGGACCACGAGCAGTACTTC.

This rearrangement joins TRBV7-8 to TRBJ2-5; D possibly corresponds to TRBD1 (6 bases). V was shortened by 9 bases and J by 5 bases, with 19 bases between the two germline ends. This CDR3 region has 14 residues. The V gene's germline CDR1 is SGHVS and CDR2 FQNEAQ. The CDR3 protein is CASQGGEGRETQYF. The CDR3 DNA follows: TGTGCCAGTCAAGGGGGAGAGGGAAGGGAGACCCAGTACTTC.

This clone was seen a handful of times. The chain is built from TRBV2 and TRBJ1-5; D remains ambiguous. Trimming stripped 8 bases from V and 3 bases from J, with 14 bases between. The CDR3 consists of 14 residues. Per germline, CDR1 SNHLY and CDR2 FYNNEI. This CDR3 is CASREGLSNQPQHF. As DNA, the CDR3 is TGTGCCAGCCGAGAGGGTCTTTCCAATCAGCCCCAGCATTTT.

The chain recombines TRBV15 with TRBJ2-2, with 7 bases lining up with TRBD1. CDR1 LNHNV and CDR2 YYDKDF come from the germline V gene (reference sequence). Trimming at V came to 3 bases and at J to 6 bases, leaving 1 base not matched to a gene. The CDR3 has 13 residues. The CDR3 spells CATSSRGPGELFF. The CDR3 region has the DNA TGTGCCACCAGCAGTAGGGGGCCCGGGGAGCTGTTTTTT.

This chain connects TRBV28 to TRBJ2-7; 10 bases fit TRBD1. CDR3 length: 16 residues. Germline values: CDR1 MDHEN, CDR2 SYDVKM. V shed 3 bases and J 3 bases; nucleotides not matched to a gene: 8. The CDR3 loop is CASSLQTGTGVYEQYF. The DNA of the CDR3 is TGTGCCAGCAGTTTGCAAACCGGGACAGGGGTCTACGAGCAGTACTTC.

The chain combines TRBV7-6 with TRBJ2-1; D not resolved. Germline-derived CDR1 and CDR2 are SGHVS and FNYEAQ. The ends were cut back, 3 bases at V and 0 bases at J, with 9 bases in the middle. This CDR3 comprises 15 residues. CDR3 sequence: CASSFGRSSYNEQFF. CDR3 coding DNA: TGTGCCAGCAGCTTTGGCAGAAGCTCCTACAATGAGCAGTTCTTC. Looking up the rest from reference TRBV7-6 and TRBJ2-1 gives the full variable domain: GAGVSQSPRYKVTKRGQDVALRCDPISGHVSLYWYRQALGQGPEFLTYFNYEAQQDKSGLPNDRFSAERPEGSISTLTIQRTEQRDSAMYRCASSFGRSSYNEQFFGPGTRLTVL.

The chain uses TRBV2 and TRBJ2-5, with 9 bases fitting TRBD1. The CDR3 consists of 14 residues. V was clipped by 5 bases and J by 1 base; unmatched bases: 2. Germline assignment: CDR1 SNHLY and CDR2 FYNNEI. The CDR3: CASSMDRGQETQYF. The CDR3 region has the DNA TGTGCCAGCAGTATGGACAGGGGCCAAGAGACCCAGTACTTC. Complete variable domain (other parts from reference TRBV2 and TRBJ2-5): EPEVTQTPSHQVTQMGQEVILRCVPISNHLYFYWYRQILGQKVEFLVSFYNNEISEKSEIFDDQFSVERPDGSNFTLKIRSTKLEDSAMYFCASSMDRGQETQYFGPGTRLLVL.

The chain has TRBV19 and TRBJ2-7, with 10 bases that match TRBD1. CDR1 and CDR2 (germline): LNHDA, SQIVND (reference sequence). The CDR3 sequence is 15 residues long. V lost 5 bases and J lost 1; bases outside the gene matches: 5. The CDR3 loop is CASSRGTGASYEQYF. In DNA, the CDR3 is TGTGCCAGTAGTCGAGGGACAGGGGCGTCCTACGAGCAGTACTTC.

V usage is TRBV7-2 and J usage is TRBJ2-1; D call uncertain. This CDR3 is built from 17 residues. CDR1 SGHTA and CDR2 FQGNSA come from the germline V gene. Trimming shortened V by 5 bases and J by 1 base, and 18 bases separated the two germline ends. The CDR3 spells CASSGAHILLSYNEQFF. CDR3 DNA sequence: TGTGCCAGCAGCGGAGCACATATCCTCCTTTCCTACAATGAGCAGTTCTTC.

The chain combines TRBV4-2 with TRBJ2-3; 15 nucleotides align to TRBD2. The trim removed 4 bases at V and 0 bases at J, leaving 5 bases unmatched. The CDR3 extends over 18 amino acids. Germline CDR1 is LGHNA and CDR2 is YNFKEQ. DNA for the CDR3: TGTGCCAGCAGCCCTGGACTAGCGGGGGGGACTAGCACAGATACGCAGTATTTT. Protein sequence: CASSPGLAGGTSTDTQYF.

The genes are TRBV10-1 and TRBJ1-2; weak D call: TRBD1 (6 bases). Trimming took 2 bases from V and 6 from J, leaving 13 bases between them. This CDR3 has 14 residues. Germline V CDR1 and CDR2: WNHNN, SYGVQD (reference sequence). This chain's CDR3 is CASSETGAGDGYTF. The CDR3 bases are TGCGCCAGCAGTGAGACCGGGGCAGGGGATGGCTACACCTTC.

CDR3 bases: TGTGCCAGCAGTTTATATCCCCCCACCCGGACAGGGCACGACGAGCAGTACTTC. It encodes CASSLYPPTRTGHDEQYF. The V and J genes are TRBV27 and TRBJ2-7; 8 bases are shared with TRBD1. In germline, CDR1 is MNHEY, CDR2 SMNVEV (reference sequence). The length of the CDR3 is 18 residues. The J segment lost 5 bases and the V segment lost 1 base, leaving 16 bases of the junction unmatched.